This TCR beta chain is drawn from a study of cytomegalovirus exposure and HLA in healthy donors. PCR amplification relied on 60 Vbeta primers (plus 13 Jbeta primers). TCRdb's table, derived via immunoSEQ multiplex PCR, lists solely in-frame clones and lacks some. Here the sample spans 100,000 to 150,000 clones, 65% to 90% being singletons. This CDR3 contains 16 residues. Trimming removed 1 base from V and 8 bases from J; junction bases left unmatched: 10. Per germline, CDR1 SEHNR and CDR2 FQNEAQ (reference sequence). This clone was seen only a few times. The TCR was taken from a woman between 35 and 50 years old in good health and CMV-seronegative. The sample taken for sequencing was PBMCs. V is TRBV7-9 and J is TRBJ2-3; 9 positions agree with TRBD2. The CDR3 here is CASSLERGAPAGTQYF. The CDR3 DNA reads TGTGCCAGCAGCTTAGAGCGGGGGGCCCCAGCCGGTACGCAGTATTTT.